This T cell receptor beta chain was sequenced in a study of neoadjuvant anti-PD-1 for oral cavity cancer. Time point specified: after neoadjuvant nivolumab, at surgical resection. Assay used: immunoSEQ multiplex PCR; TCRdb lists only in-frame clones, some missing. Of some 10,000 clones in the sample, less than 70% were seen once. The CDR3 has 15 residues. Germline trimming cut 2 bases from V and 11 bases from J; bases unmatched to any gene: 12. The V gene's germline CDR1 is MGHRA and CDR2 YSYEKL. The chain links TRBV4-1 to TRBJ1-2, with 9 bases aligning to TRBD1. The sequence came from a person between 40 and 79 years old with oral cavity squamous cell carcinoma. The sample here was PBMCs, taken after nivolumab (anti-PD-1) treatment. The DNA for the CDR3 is TGCGCCAGCAGCCAAAAGGGGGACAGGGAGGTAATTTACACCTTC. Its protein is CASSQKGDREVIYTF.